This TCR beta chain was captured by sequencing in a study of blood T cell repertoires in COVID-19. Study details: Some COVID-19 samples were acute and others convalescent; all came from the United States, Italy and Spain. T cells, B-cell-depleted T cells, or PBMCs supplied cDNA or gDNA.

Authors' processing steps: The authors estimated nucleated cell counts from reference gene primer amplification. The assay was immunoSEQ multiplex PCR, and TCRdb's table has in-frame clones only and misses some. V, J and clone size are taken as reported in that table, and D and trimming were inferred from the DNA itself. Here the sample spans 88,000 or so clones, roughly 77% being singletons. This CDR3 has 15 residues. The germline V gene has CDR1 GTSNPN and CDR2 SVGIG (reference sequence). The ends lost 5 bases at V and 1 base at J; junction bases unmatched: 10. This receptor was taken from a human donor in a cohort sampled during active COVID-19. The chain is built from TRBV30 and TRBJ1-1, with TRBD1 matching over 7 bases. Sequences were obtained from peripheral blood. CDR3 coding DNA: TGTGCCTGGGCGGTTGGAGGGGGCGAGAACACTGAAGCTTTCTTT. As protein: CAWAVGGGENTEAFF.